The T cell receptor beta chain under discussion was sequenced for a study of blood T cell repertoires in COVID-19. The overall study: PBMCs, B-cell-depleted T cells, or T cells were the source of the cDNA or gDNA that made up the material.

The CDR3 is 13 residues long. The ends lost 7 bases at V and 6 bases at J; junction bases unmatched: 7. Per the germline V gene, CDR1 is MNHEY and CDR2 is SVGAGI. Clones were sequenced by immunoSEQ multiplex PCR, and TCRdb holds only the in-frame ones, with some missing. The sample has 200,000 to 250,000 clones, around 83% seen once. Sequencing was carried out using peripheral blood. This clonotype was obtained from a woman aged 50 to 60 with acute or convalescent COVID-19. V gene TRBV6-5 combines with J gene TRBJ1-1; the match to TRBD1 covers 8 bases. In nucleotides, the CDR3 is TGTGCCAGCATGAAACAGGGGGGGGCTGAAGCTTTCTTT. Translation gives CASMKQGGAEAFF.